The 30 T cell receptor beta chains reported below all come from one sample, sequenced in a study of blood T cells in healthy people across ages. Primers used in a second PCR of about 7 to 12 cycles were a sample-barcoded 5' primer and a J-beta primer mix. TCRdb processed the 5' RACE reads anew with MiXCR; each CDR3 protein has one entry. This sample has hundreds of thousands of distinct CDR3 sequences; 32% occur once, and the top ten carry approximately 15%. What was sequenced was blood. All receptors derive from a woman older than 75 in good health.

This clonotype was observed at least ten times. V gene TRBV7-2 combines with J gene TRBJ2-5, with TRBD2 matching over 10 bases. With V trimmed by 5 bases and J by 1 base, 7 bases remained unmatched. There are 16 residues in the CDR3. Germline-derived CDR1 and CDR2 are SGHTA and FQGNSA. This CDR3 is CASSLISGGPQETQYF. The CDR3 coding sequence is TGTGCCAGCAGCCTTATTAGCGGGGGGCCCCAAGAGACCCAGTACTTC.

This clonotype was picked up many times. V usage is TRBV5-5 and J usage is TRBJ2-5; tentatively, D is TRBD1 (6 bases). Per the germline V gene, CDR1 is SGHKS and CDR2 is YYEKEE (reference sequence). V lost 0 bases to trimming and J lost 2 bases, with 14 bases between them. The CDR3 totals 16 residues. CDR3 in amino acids: CASSLGARGQQETQYF. In nucleotides, the CDR3 is TGTGCCAGCAGCTTGGGTGCCCGAGGACAGCAAGAGACCCAGTACTTC.

This clonotype was seen ten or more times. The chain is built from TRBV6-2 or TRBV6-3 and TRBJ2-3; D may be TRBD1 or TRBD2 (5 bases each). Per the germline V gene, CDR1 is MNHEY and CDR2 is SVGEGT. The CDR3 covers 15 residues. V shed 7 bases and J shed 6 bases, with 20 bases lying between them. The CDR3, as DNA: TGTGCCAGCACTTCGCTTACCGGGACCCGGGATACGCAGTATTTT. Amino acids: CASTSLTGTRDTQYF.

This clonotype appeared many times. This sequence joins TRBV15 and TRBJ1-5; 7 nucleotides line up with TRBD1. The germline gives CDR1 LNHNV, CDR2 YYDKDF (reference sequence). This CDR3 spans 14 amino acids. V shed 6 bases and J 2 bases; nucleotides not matched to a gene: 4. The CDR3 coding sequence is TGTGCCACCAGGACAGGGAATCGCAATCAGCCCCAGCATTTT. Translated, it gives CATRTGNRNQPQHF.

Details on this clonotype: Its ends do not fully match the called genes, so a read error is possible. The chain is built from TRBV28 and TRBJ2-5, with D possibly being TRBD1 or TRBD2 (5 bases each). Germline V gives CDR1 MDHEN, CDR2 SYDVKM. CDR3 length: 15 residues. The CDR3 region is CAGSRTGTPRETQYF. In DNA form, the CDR3 reads TGTGCCGGCAGCCGAACCGGGACGCCGCGGGAGACCCAGTACTTC. The full variable domain, its missing parts supplied by reference TRBV28 and TRBJ2-5, is DVKVTQSSRYLVKRTGEKVFLECVQDMDHENMFWYRQDPGLGLRLIYFSYDVKMKEKGDIPEGYSVSREKKERFSLILESASTNQTSMYLCAGSRTGTPRETQYFGPGTRLLVL.

CDR3: CAWSKQGARTEAFF. In DNA form, the CDR3 reads TGTGCCTGGAGTAAACAGGGGGCGCGAACTGAAGCTTTCTTT. The chain couples TRBV30 to TRBJ1-1; 9 bases match TRBD1. From germline, CDR1 is GTSNPN and CDR2 SVGIG (reference sequence). CDR3 length equals 14 residues. The V segment lost 2 bases and the J segment 5 bases; nucleotides outside the gene matches: 6.

This clonotype was counted ten times or more. The genes are TRBV29-1 and TRBJ2-3, with TRBD2 matching over 12 bases. The V and J ends lost 4 bases and 6 bases, in that order; junction bases with no gene match: 8. Germline assignment: CDR1 SQVTM and CDR2 ANQGSEA. The CDR3 contains 15 residues. Written as DNA, the CDR3 is TGCAGCGTTGCCCTACTAGCGGGGGGTTTCGATACGCAGTATTTT. It codes for CSVALLAGGFDTQYF.

This sequence joins TRBV7-2 and TRBJ2-3, with D perhaps matching TRBD2 (7 bases). The V and J ends lost 11 bases and 3 bases respectively, with 27 bases between them. The CDR3 is 17 residues long. The germline V gene encodes CDR1 SGHTA and CDR2 FQGNSA. The CDR3 spells CAGSLGGGAGRTDTQYF. The CDR3 nucleotides read TGTGCCGGTAGCTTAGGGGGAGGGGCAGGGCGAACAGATACGCAGTATTTT.

The chain carries TRBV5-1 and TRBJ2-1; 10 bases map to TRBD1. Losses at the gene ends were 0 bases for V and 6 bases for J; bases not matched to a gene: 6. The CDR3 covers 16 residues. Per the germline V gene, CDR1 is SGHRS and CDR2 is YFSETQ. This CDR3 reads CASSLGGTGDSNEQFF. The DNA for the CDR3 is TGCGCCAGCAGCTTGGGCGGGACAGGGGATAGCAATGAGCAGTTCTTC.

This clonotype was observed many times. The rearrangement joins TRBV20-1 to TRBJ2-3; D might be TRBD1 or TRBD2, each matching 5 bases. The CDR3 sequence is 14 residues long. CDR1 is DFQATT, CDR2 SNEGSKA, per germline (reference sequence). Deletions cut 3 bases from V and 6 bases from J, with 16 bases between. CDR3 amino acids: CSASWDGAGDTQYF. As DNA, the CDR3 is TGCAGTGCTAGTTGGGACGGGGCCGGTGATACGCAGTATTTT.

There are many counts of this clonotype. The chain links TRBV7-2 to TRBJ2-3; TRBD2 is a possible D gene (7 bases). Germline V gene data show CDR1 as SGHTA and CDR2 as FQGNSA. Trimming took 3 bases from V and 4 from J, leaving 14 bases between them. The CDR3 has 15 amino acids. The CDR3 sequence: CASSFLGGAPDTQYF. The CDR3, as DNA: TGTGCCAGCAGCTTCCTGGGGGGGGCCCCAGATACGCAGTATTTT. Filled out from reference TRBV7-2 and TRBJ2-3, the complete variable domain reads GAGVSQSPSNKVTEKGKDVELRCDPISGHTALYWYRQSLGQGLEFLIYFQGNSAPDKSGLPSDRFSAERTGGSVSTLTIQRTQQEDSAVYLCASSFLGGAPDTQYFGPGTRLTVL.

This clonotype has a count of ten or more. The chain has TRBV2 and TRBJ2-3; 8 bases match TRBD1. The trim removed 5 bases at V and 4 bases at J, leaving 8 bases unmatched. Germline values: CDR1 SNHLY, CDR2 FYNNEI. This CDR3 has 15 amino acids. The CDR3 bases are TGTGCCAGCAGTTCAGGGGGCGGAGGCCCAGATACGCAGTATTTT. Residues: CASSSGGGGPDTQYF.

This clonotype came up many times. The chain recombines TRBV4-2 with TRBJ2-3; TRBD2 aligns across 10 bases. The CDR3 has 17 residues. Germline-derived CDR1 and CDR2 are LGHNA and YNFKEQ. V dropped 5 bases and J dropped 4; count of bases not matched to a gene: 12. The CDR3 region is CASSLHASGGAADTQYF. Here the CDR3 DNA reads TGTGCCAGCAGCTTACACGCAAGCGGGGGGGCTGCAGATACGCAGTATTTT.

This rearrangement joins TRBV30 to TRBJ2-6; 7 nucleotides match TRBD1. CDR3 length equals 15 residues. CDR1 and CDR2 (germline): GTSNPN, SVGIG (reference sequence). V dropped 1 base and J dropped 4; count of bases not matched to a gene: 4. CDR3 sequence (DNA): TGTGCCTGGAGTGACAGGGGTTCGGGGGCCAACGTCCTGACTTTC. Translating it yields CAWSDRGSGANVLTF.

The rearrangement joins TRBV28 to TRBJ2-1, with D unresolved. Trimming stripped 3 bases from V and 6 bases from J, with 9 bases between. This CDR3 is built from 13 residues. Germline V gives CDR1 MDHEN, CDR2 SYDVKM. The CDR3, as DNA: TGTGCCAGCAGTTTGAACCCCTTCAATGAGCAGTTCTTC. As protein: CASSLNPFNEQFF.

This clonotype was observed many times. The chain combines TRBV5-1 with TRBJ2-3; the D gene could be TRBD1 or TRBD2 (5 bases each). This CDR3 is built from 15 residues. CDR1 SGHRS and CDR2 YFSETQ come from the germline V gene. Trimming took off 3 bases at V and 3 bases at J, with 14 bases between the two ends. The CDR3 spells CASSSRDPSTDTQYF. Here the CDR3 DNA reads TGCGCCAGCAGCTCACGGGACCCATCAACAGATACGCAGTATTTT.

This clonotype was detected only a few times. This chain connects TRBV9 to TRBJ2-5, with TRBD2 as a possible D gene (6 bases). The CDR3 covers 15 residues. Germline V gene sequence: CDR1 SGDLS, CDR2 YYNGEE. The V gene lost 0 bases and the J gene lost 9 bases, with 18 bases spanning the gap. The CDR3 nucleotides are TGTGCCAGCAGCGTAGCCGGGACTTCCGGGGGACCCCAGTACTTC. Amino acid sequence: CASSVAGTSGGPQYF.

A remark on this clonotype: A much larger clone differs by one base, so this may be a read error. The chain uses TRBV7-2 and TRBJ2-1, with D perhaps TRBD1 or TRBD2 (5 bases each). The end of the DNA fits TRBJ2-7 better, so the J call may be wrong. CDR3 length equals 19 residues. Germline V gene data show CDR1 as SGHTA and CDR2 as FQGNSA. The CDR3 here is CASSLGNPGRRSSYNEQYF. CDR3 coding DNA: TGTGCCAGCAGCTTAGGAAATCCGGGACGCAGAAGCTCCTACAATGAGCAGTACTTC.

J is TRBJ1-1 and V is TRBV7-8; D is uncertain. This CDR3 is built from 15 residues. CDR1 SGHVS and CDR2 FQNEAQ come from the germline V gene. Trimming took off 1 base at V and 3 bases at J, with 12 bases between the two ends. CDR3 protein: CASSLVLQGYTEAFF. DNA of the CDR3: TGTGCCAGCAGCTTAGTTCTCCAAGGGTACACTGAAGCTTTCTTT. Complete variable domain (other parts from reference TRBV7-8 and TRBJ1-1): GAGVSQSPRYKVAKRGQDVALRCDPISGHVSLFWYQQALGQGPEFLTYFQNEAQLDKSGLPSDRFFAERPEGSVSTLKIQRTQQEDSAVYLCASSLVLQGYTEAFFGQGTRLTVV.

This clonotype was detected many times. This chain links TRBV15 with TRBJ1-5, with no clear D. The CDR3 covers 14 residues. CDR1 and CDR2 (germline): LNHNV, YYDKDF (reference sequence). Trimming left V 1 base short and J 4 bases short, with 8 bases between. CDR3: CATSRGTENQPQHF. As DNA, the CDR3 is TGTGCCACCAGCAGAGGGACGGAGAATCAGCCCCAGCATTTT. Drawing the rest from reference TRBV15 and TRBJ1-5, the complete variable domain is DAMVIQNPRYQVTQFGKPVTLSCSQTLNHNVMYWYQQKSSQAPKLLFHYYDKDFNNEADTPDNFQSRRPNTSFCFLDIRSPGLGDTAMYLCATSRGTENQPQHFGDGTRLSIL.

This clonotype was seen a handful of times. The V gene is TRBV10-3, the J gene TRBJ1-6; maybe TRBD1 (5 bases). Germline CDR1 is ENHRY and CDR2 is SYGVKD. The CDR3 totals 18 residues. The V gene lost 2 bases and the J gene lost 3 bases, with 17 bases spanning the gap. The CDR3 spells CAISEPVGGVSYNSPLHF. CDR3 coding DNA: TGTGCCATCAGTGAGCCAGTCGGGGGGGTAAGCTATAATTCACCCCTCCACTTT.

A note on this clonotype: A much bigger clone sits one base away, suggesting this may be a read error. The chain recombines TRBV6-2 or TRBV6-3 with TRBJ2-7; 13 bases align to TRBD2. V shed 3 bases, J shed 7 bases, and the junction held 6 bases outside the gene matches. Germline CDR1 MNHEY, CDR2 SVGEGT. The CDR3 consists of 15 residues. The DNA of the CDR3 is TGTGCCAGCAGTTATGGGACTAGCGGGGCTAATGAGCAGTACTTC. Residues: CASSYGTSGANEQYF.

The chain recombines TRBV6-1 with TRBJ2-3, with a possible D match to TRBD1 (7 bases). V was trimmed by 6 bases and J by 7 bases, leaving 11 bases between them. The germline gives CDR1 MNHNS, CDR2 SASEGT. The CDR3 has 12 amino acids. The CDR3 DNA is TGTGCCAGCAGCCCAGGGGGGAATACGCAGTATTTT. It specifies CASSPGGNTQYF.

This clonotype showed up many times. The chain links TRBV5-1 to TRBJ2-6; D is ambiguous. Germline assignment: CDR1 SGHRS and CDR2 YFSETQ. The V end lost 1 base, the J end lost 2 bases, and 7 bases lay between the germline ends. The length of the CDR3 is 15 residues. The CDR3 nucleotides are TGCGCCAGCAGCTTGACGGAACCTGGGGCCAACGTCCTGACTTTC. It is translated as CASSLTEPGANVLTF.

This clonotype was observed at least ten times. The chain uses TRBV5-1 and TRBJ1-1; no clear D gene. The CDR3 runs to 10 residues. Trimming removed 4 bases from V and 7 bases from J, with 5 bases in between. CDR1 and CDR2 (germline): SGHRS, YFSETQ. CDR3 amino acids: CASSGLEAFF. The CDR3 DNA follows: TGCGCCAGCAGCGGGCTTGAAGCTTTCTTT.

This clonotype was recorded at least ten times. The chain combines TRBV7-9 with TRBJ1-2; D not resolved. The CDR3 runs to 13 residues. Germline V lookup: CDR1 SEHNR, CDR2 FQNEAQ (reference sequence). Trimming removed 4 bases at V and 6 bases at J, with 12 bases between. The CDR3 spells CASSSGLKDGYTF. Here the CDR3 DNA reads TGTGCCAGCAGCTCCGGACTGAAGGATGGCTACACCTTC. Filled out from reference TRBV7-9 and TRBJ1-2, the complete variable domain reads DTGVSQNPRHKITKRGQNVTFRCDPISEHNRLYWYRQTLGQGPEFLTYFQNEAQLEKSRLLSDRFSAERPKGSFSTLEIQRTEQGDSAMYLCASSSGLKDGYTFGSGTRLTVV.

This clonotype was detected a few times. This chain connects TRBV13 to TRBJ1-2; TRBD1 is a possible D gene (5 bases). The V gene's germline CDR1 is PRHDT and CDR2 FYEKMQ (reference sequence). The CDR3 is made up of 13 amino acids. The V end lost 4 bases, the J end lost 13 bases, and 19 bases lay between the germline ends. CDR3 sequence: CASSSSGTESPTF. Written as DNA, the CDR3 is TGTGCCAGCAGCTCAAGCGGGACCGAGTCGCCCACCTTC.

This clonotype has just a few counts. The chain is built from TRBV5-1 and TRBJ2-2; the D gene is possibly TRBD1 (5 bases). This CDR3 has 15 residues. With 4 bases removed from V and 2 bases from J, the gap between germline ends came to 12 bases. The germline V gene has CDR1 SGHRS and CDR2 YFSETQ. CDR3: CASSQGRVNTGELFF. The CDR3 DNA follows: TGCGCCAGCAGCCAAGGCAGGGTCAACACCGGGGAGCTGTTTTTT.

The chain uses TRBV6-4 and TRBJ2-1; 10 nucleotides align to TRBD2. The V and J ends lost 5 bases and 7 bases, in that order; junction bases with no gene match: 8. The CDR3 spans 15 residues. Germline assignment: CDR1 MRHNA and CDR2 SNTAGT. CDR3 in amino acids: CASSPSGGASNEQFF. DNA of the CDR3: TGTGCCAGCAGTCCCAGCGGGGGGGCCTCAAATGAGCAGTTCTTC.

Notes on this clonotype: A read error is possible here, since a much larger clone lies one base away. CDR3 region: CASSLGGTGRGANVLTF. Written as DNA, the CDR3 is TGTGCCAGCAGCTTGGGAGGGACAGGGCGAGGGGCCAACGTCCTGACTTTC. The rearrangement uses TRBV7-6 and TRBJ2-6; TRBD1 matches 9 bases. Germline CDR1 and CDR2: SGHVS and FNYEAQ. The CDR3 runs 17 residues. V trimming: 3 bases; J trimming: 4 bases; junction bases outside the gene matches: 7.